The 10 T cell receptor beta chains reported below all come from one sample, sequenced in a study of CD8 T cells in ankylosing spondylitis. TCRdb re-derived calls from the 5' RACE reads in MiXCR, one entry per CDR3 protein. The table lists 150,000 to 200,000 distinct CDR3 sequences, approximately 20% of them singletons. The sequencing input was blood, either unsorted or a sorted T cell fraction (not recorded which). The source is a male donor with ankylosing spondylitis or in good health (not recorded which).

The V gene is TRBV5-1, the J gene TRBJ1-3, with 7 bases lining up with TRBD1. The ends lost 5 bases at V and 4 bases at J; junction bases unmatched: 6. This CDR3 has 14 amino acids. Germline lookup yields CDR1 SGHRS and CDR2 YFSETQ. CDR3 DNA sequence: TGCGCCAGCAGTCCCGGGACAGAAGGAAACACCATATATTTT. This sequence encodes CASSPGTEGNTIYF.

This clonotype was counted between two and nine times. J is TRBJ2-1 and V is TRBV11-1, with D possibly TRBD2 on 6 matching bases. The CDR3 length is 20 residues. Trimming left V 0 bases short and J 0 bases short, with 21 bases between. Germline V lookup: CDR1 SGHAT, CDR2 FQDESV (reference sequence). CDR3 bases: TGTGCCAGCAGCTTAGCGCGGGGAGTGTATCGGGGGAGCTCCTACAATGAGCAGTTCTTC. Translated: CASSLARGVYRGSSYNEQFF. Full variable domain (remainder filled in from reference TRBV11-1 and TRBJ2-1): EAEVAQSPRYKITEKSQAVAFWCDPISGHATLYWYRQILGQGPELLVQFQDESVVDDSQLPKDRFSAERLKGVDSTLKIQPAELGDSAMYLCASSLARGVYRGSSYNEQFFGPGTRLTVL.

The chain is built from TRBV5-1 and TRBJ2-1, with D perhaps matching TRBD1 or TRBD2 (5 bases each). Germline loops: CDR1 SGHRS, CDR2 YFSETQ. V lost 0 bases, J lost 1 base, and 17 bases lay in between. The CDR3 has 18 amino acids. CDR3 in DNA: TGCGCCAGCAGCTTGGCCGGGACGTTCGCCCCTTCCTACAATGAGCAGTTCTTC. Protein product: CASSLAGTFAPSYNEQFF. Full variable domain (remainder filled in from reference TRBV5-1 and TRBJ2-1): KAGVTQTPRYLIKTRGQQVTLSCSPISGHRSVSWYQQTPGQGLQFLFEYFSETQRNKGNFPGRFSGRQFSNSRSEMNVSTLELGDSALYLCASSLAGTFAPSYNEQFFGPGTRLTVL.

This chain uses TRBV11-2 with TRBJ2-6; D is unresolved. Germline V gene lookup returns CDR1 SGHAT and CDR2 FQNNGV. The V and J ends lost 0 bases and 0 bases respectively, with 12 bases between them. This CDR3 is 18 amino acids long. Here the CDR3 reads CASSLDSMRFSGANVLTF. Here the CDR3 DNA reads TGTGCCAGCAGCTTAGATTCAATGCGATTCTCTGGGGCCAACGTCCTGACTTTC.

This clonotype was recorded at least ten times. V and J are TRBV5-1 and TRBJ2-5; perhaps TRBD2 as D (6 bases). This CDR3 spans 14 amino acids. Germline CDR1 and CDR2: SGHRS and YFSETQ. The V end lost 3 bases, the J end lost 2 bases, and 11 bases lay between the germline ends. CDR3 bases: TGCGCCAGCAGCTCGCGGGATGGGCAAGAGACCCAGTACTTC. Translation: CASSSRDGQETQYF.

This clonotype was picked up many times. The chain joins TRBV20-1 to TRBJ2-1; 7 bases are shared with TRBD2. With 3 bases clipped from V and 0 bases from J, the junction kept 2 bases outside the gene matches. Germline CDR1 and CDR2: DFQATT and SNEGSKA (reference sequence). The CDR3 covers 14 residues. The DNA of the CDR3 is TGCAGTGCTAGGGTAGCGGGCTCCTACAATGAGCAGTTCTTC. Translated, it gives CSARVAGSYNEQFF.

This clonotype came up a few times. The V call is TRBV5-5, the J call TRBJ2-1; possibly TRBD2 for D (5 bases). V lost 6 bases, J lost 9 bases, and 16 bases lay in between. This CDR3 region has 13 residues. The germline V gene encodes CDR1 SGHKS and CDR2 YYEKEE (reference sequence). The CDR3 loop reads CASNPLLVGEQFF. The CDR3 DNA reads TGTGCCAGCAACCCATTACTAGTCGGTGAGCAGTTCTTC.

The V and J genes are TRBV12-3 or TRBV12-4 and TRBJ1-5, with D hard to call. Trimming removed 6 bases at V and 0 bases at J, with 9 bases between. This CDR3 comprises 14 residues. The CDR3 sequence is CASRAVYSNQPQHF. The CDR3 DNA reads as TGTGCCAGCAGGGCCGTTTATAGCAATCAGCCCCAGCATTTT.

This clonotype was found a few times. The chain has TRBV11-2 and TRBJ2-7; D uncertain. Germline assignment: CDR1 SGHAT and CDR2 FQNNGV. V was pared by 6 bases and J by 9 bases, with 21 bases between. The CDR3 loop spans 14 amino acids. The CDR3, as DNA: TGTGCCAGCAGTGCAGGATTATCCTACGAAGGGCAGTACTTC. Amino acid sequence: CASSAGLSYEGQYF.

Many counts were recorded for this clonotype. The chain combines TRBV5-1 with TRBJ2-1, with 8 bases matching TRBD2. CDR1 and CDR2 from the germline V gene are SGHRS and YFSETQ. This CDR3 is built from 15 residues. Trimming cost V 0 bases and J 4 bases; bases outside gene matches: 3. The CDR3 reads CASSLATSGYNEQFF. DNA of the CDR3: TGCGCCAGCAGCTTGGCCACTAGCGGTTACAATGAGCAGTTCTTC. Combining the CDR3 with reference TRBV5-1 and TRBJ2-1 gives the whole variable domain KAGVTQTPRYLIKTRGQQVTLSCSPISGHRSVSWYQQTPGQGLQFLFEYFSETQRNKGNFPGRFSGRQFSNSRSEMNVSTLELGDSALYLCASSLATSGYNEQFFGPGTRLTVL.